These 22 T cell receptor beta chains were all obtained from the same sample, sequenced in a study of CD8 T cells in ankylosing spondylitis. Regarding the study as a whole: Roughly 8 highly homologous variants formed a TCR beta motif that appeared characteristic of ankylosing spondylitis blood.

TCRdb recomputed calls from the 5' RACE reads with MiXCR, one row per CDR3 protein. Among hundreds of thousands of distinct CDR3 sequences, 25% to 30% were seen once, and the ten largest hold roughly 1%. These receptors' antigens are unknown. Source material: blood, either unsorted or a sorted T cell fraction (not recorded which). These receptors came from a male donor with ankylosing spondylitis.

There are a few counts of this clonotype. V and J are TRBV20-1 and TRBJ2-7, with 8 positions matching TRBD1. The CDR3 totals 15 residues. Germline V gives CDR1 DFQATT, CDR2 SNEGSKA (reference sequence). J was trimmed by 4 bases and V by 5 bases; bases with no gene match: 13. The CDR3 nucleotides read TGCAGTGCTTACCTACAGGGGGGAGACGATTACGAGCAGTACTTC. It is translated as CSAYLQGGDDYEQYF.

This clonotype came up once. The chain joins TRBV3-1 to TRBJ2-5, with D perhaps TRBD2 (5 bases). Looked up from germline, CDR1 is LGHDT and CDR2 is YNNKEL (reference sequence). The V end was cut by 0 bases, the J end by 2 bases, with 16 bases between. CDR3 length equals 17 residues. The CDR3 here is CASSQETPSRGQETQYF. CDR3 coding DNA: TGTGCCAGCAGCCAAGAGACCCCATCTCGGGGACAAGAGACCCAGTACTTC.

The rearrangement joins TRBV5-1 to TRBJ2-7; D gene unclear. In germline, CDR1 is SGHRS, CDR2 YFSETQ. This CDR3 comprises 14 residues. V lost 4 bases and J lost 7, with 18 bases in between. The CDR3 DNA is TGCGCCAGCAGCCCCCCGCGGAGTTCTCGGGAGCAGTACGTC. Residues: CASSPPRSSREQYV.

This rearrangement joins TRBV7-2 to TRBJ1-5; unclear D gene. The CDR3 length is 14 residues. Trimming pared 2 bases from V and 1 base from J, leaving 6 bases between. CDR1 SGHTA and CDR2 FQGNSA come from the germline V gene. The CDR3 sequence is CASSLYTSNQPQHF. The CDR3 DNA reads TGTGCCAGCAGCTTATACACGAGCAATCAGCCCCAGCATTTT.

This clonotype has more than one count but fewer than ten. The chain is built from TRBV12-3 or TRBV12-4 and TRBJ2-5; no definite D call. The CDR3 spans 14 residues. V was shortened by 1 base and J by 1 base, with 7 bases between the two germline ends. The CDR3 region has the DNA TGTGCCAGCAGTTTAGAATCAGGCCAAGAGACCCAGTACTTC. Protein: CASSLESGQETQYF.

The chain couples TRBV7-9 to TRBJ2-7; D ambiguous. The CDR3 is made up of 14 amino acids. The V and J ends lost 1 base and 4 bases respectively, with 11 bases between them. CDR1 SEHNR and CDR2 FQNEAQ come from the germline V gene (reference sequence). CDR3 protein: CASSLVRRAYEQYF. The CDR3 DNA reads as TGTGCCAGCAGCTTAGTCCGGAGAGCATACGAGCAGTACTTC.

This clonotype has just a few counts. V is TRBV5-1 and J is TRBJ2-7; 10 bases line up with TRBD1. CDR3 length: 14 residues. J lost 4 bases, V lost 3 bases, and 4 bases had no gene match. Per germline, CDR1 SGHRS and CDR2 YFSETQ. In nucleotides, the CDR3 is TGCGCCAGCAGCTCGACAGGGGGCTCTTACGAGCAGTACGTC. The encoded protein is CASSSTGGSYEQYV.

The chain uses TRBV12-3 or TRBV12-4 and TRBJ2-5; a weak D match, TRBD1 (5 bases). The CDR3 covers 15 residues. With 1 base removed from V and 4 bases from J, the gap between germline ends came to 13 bases. The CDR3 DNA sequence: TGTGCCAGCAGTTTAGACACCAGGGAACGAGAGACCCAGTACTTC. This codes for CASSLDTRERETQYF.

This clonotype was observed a few times. The V call is TRBV5-1, the J call TRBJ2-5; D possibly matches TRBD1 or TRBD2 (5 bases each). This CDR3 contains 14 residues. In germline, CDR1 is SGHRS, CDR2 YFSETQ. V lost 6 bases to trimming and J lost 2 bases, with 14 bases between them. CDR3 sequence: CASNRGLTQETQYF. The CDR3 bases are TGCGCCAGCAATCGGGGCCTAACTCAAGAGACCCAGTACTTC.

This clonotype was counted only a few times. The V and J genes are TRBV25-1 and TRBJ2-7; 9 bases agree with TRBD1. The CDR3 length is 15 residues. Unmatched junction bases numbered 6, after V lost 3 bases and J lost 3 bases. Germline CDR1 MGHDK, CDR2 SYGVNS. The CDR3 coding sequence is TGTGCCAGCAGTGATTCCCGGACAGGGGACTACGAGCAGTACGTC. Amino acid sequence: CASSDSRTGDYEQYV.

The chain joins TRBV5-1 to TRBJ2-5, with D possibly matching TRBD1 (6 bases). CDR1 SGHRS and CDR2 YFSETQ come from the germline V gene. This CDR3 is 15 amino acids long. V was trimmed by 5 bases and J by 2 bases, leaving 16 bases between them. The CDR3 bases are TGCGCCAGCAGTCGTCGGGACACGTCTCAAGAGACCCAGTACTTC. Residues: CASSRRDTSQETQYF. Drawing the rest from reference TRBV5-1 and TRBJ2-5, the complete variable domain is KAGVTQTPRYLIKTRGQQVTLSCSPISGHRSVSWYQQTPGQGLQFLFEYFSETQRNKGNFPGRFSGRQFSNSRSEMNVSTLELGDSALYLCASSRRDTSQETQYFGPGTRLLVL.

V and J are TRBV9 and TRBJ2-1; D possibly corresponds to TRBD1 (6 bases). Trimming stripped 6 bases from V and 6 bases from J, with 16 bases between. The CDR3 covers 14 residues. Germline V gives CDR1 SGDLS, CDR2 YYNGEE. CDR3: CASTSGVWTNEQFF. DNA of the CDR3: TGTGCCAGCACCTCAGGGGTCTGGACCAATGAGCAGTTCTTC.

Notes on this clonotype: This sequence may be a read error, since a much larger clone differs from it by one base. The V gene is TRBV5-1, the J gene TRBJ2-1, with TRBD2 matching 15 bases. The germline CDR1 and CDR2 sequences are SGHRS and YFSETQ. CDR3 length: 15 amino acids. The CDR3 loop reads CTSSLAGLAGGEQFF. The CDR3 DNA is TGCACCAGCAGCTTGGCGGGACTAGCGGGAGGTGAGCAGTTCTTC. The full variable domain, completed using reference TRBV5-1 and TRBJ2-1, is KAGVTQTPRYLIKTRGQQVTLSCSPISGHRSVSWYQQTPGQGLQFLFEYFSETQRNKGNFPGRFSGRQFSNSRSEMNVSTLELGDSALYLCTSSLAGLAGGEQFFGPGTRLTVL.

This clonotype was detected a few times. CDR3 protein: CASSFGAGQVNEKLFF. CDR3 nucleotides: TGTGCCAGCAGCTTTGGAGCGGGACAGGTTAATGAAAAACTGTTTTTT. This chain uses TRBV11-2 with TRBJ1-4; TRBD1 agrees at 8 bases. V shed 3 bases, J shed 4 bases, and the junction held 7 bases outside the gene matches. CDR1 and CDR2 from the germline V gene are SGHAT and FQNNGV. The CDR3 is 16 residues long. Drawing the rest from reference TRBV11-2 and TRBJ1-4, the complete variable domain is EAGVAQSPRYKIIEKRQSVAFWCNPISGHATLYWYQQILGQGPKLLIQFQNNGVVDDSQLPKDRFSAERLKGVDSTLKIQPAKLEDSAVYLCASSFGAGQVNEKLFFGSGTQLSVL.

This clonotype has a handful of counts. The chain combines TRBV20-1 with TRBJ2-3, with D perhaps matching TRBD2 (6 bases). Trimming left V 4 bases short and J 2 bases short, with 13 bases between. The germline gives CDR1 DFQATT, CDR2 SNEGSKA (reference sequence). CDR3 length: 14 residues. In DNA form, the CDR3 reads TGCAGTGCTATAGCGGAGGCCTCCACAGATACGCAGTATTTT. Residues: CSAIAEASTDTQYF.

V usage is TRBV11-2 and J usage is TRBJ2-5; unclear D gene. Trimming stripped 2 bases from V and 7 bases from J, with 14 bases between. Germline CDR1 reads SGHAT; CDR2 reads FQNNGV. The CDR3 spans 14 residues. DNA of the CDR3: TGTGCCAGCAGCTTATGGCACCGGCCGGGGACCCAGTACTTC. Residues: CASSLWHRPGTQYF.

The J gene is TRBJ1-1, the V gene TRBV28; no reliable D call. The germline CDR1 and CDR2 sequences are MDHEN and SYDVKM. The V end was cut by 1 base, the J end by 3 bases, with 15 bases between. The CDR3 loop spans 16 amino acids. In DNA form, the CDR3 reads TGTGCCAGCAGTTTATTCTTTGGGGATTTGGACACTGAAGCTTTCTTT. Protein sequence: CASSLFFGDLDTEAFF.

This clonotype was seen only a few times. The chain combines TRBV10-2 with TRBJ2-7; either TRBD1 or TRBD2 may fit D (5 bases each). Trimming shortened V by 0 bases and J by 4 bases, and 7 bases separated the two germline ends. The CDR3 loop spans 13 amino acids. Germline CDR1 WSHSY, CDR2 SAAADI. CDR3 sequence: CASSESWGYEQYV. The CDR3, as DNA: TGCGCCAGCAGTGAGTCGTGGGGGTACGAGCAGTACGTC.

This clonotype was seen more than once but under ten times. The chain carries TRBV12-3 or TRBV12-4 and TRBJ1-1, with D possibly being TRBD1 (5 bases). This CDR3 spans 13 amino acids. Between the trimmed V and J ends, which lost 2 bases and 5 bases, there was a span of 9 bases. The CDR3 reads CASSLSEGTEAFF. DNA of the CDR3: TGTGCCAGCAGTTTATCGGAGGGGACTGAAGCTTTCTTT.

The gene calls are TRBV9 and TRBJ2-1; 7 bases are a match to TRBD2. This CDR3 has 18 residues. Looked up from germline, CDR1 is SGDLS and CDR2 is YYNGEE. V dropped 4 bases and J dropped 2; count of bases not matched to a gene: 15. CDR3 sequence reads: CASSSPKQAGPTYNEQFF. The CDR3 DNA follows: TGTGCCAGCAGCTCACCCAAGCAAGCGGGACCCACCTACAATGAGCAGTTCTTC.

The DNA for the CDR3 is TGTGCCAGCTCACCACCGGGGACTAGCGGACTCTACGAGCAGTACTTC. Translation: CASSPPGTSGLYEQYF. The rearrangement joins TRBV18 to TRBJ2-7; 11 nucleotides line up with TRBD2. CDR1 is KGHSH, CDR2 LQKENI, per germline. The CDR3 consists of 16 residues. V shed 0 bases and J 3 bases; nucleotides not matched to a gene: 4.

The chain has TRBV5-1 and TRBJ2-1, with a tentative D call TRBD2 (6 bases). Trimming left V 3 bases short and J 2 bases short, with 12 bases between. Germline-derived CDR1 and CDR2 are SGHRS and YFSETQ. The CDR3 length is 15 residues. CDR3 sequence: CASSSRDSTYNEQFF. The CDR3 bases are TGCGCCAGCAGCTCCCGGGACTCCACCTACAATGAGCAGTTCTTC.